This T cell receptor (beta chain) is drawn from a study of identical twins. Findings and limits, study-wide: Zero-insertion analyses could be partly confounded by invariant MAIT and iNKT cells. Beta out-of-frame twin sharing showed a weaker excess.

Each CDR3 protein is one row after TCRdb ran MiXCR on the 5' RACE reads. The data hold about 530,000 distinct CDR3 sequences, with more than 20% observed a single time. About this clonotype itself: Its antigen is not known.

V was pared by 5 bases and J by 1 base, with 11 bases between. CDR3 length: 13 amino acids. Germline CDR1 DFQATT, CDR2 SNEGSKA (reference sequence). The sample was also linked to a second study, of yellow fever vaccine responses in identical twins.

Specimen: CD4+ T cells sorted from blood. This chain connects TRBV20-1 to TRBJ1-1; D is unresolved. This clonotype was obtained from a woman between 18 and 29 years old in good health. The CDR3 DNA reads TGCAGTGCTCATACGCCGGGGAACACTGAAGCTTTCTTT. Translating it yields CSAHTPGNTEAFF.